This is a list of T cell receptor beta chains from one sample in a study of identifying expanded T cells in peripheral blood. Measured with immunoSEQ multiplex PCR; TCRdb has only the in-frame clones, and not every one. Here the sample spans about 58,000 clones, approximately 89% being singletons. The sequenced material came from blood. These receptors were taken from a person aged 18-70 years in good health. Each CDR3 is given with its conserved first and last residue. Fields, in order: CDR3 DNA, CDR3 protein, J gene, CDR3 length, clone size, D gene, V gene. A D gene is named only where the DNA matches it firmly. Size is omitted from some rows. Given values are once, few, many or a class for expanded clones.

TGTGCTAGTGGTTTGAGGCTTTTTGTAGGGGTTAAGGCGAACACTGAAGCTTTCTTT CASGLRLFVGVKANTEAFF TRBJ1-1 19 . . TRBV12-5
TGCGCCAGCAGCCAAGTATGGGGCCCCACAGATACGCAGTATTTT CASSQVWGPTDTQYF TRBJ2-3 15 . . TRBV4-3
TGTGCCAGCAGCGTGGACGGAGAATATGGCTACACCTTC CASSVDGEYGYTF TRBJ1-2 13 . . TRBV5-4
TGTGCCACCAGCCTGCGGACAGGGACAGATACGCAGTATTTT CATSLRTGTDTQYF TRBJ2-3 14 few TRBD1 TRBV15
TGCAGCGTTGAGGAAGGGTGGAACACCGGGGAGCTGTTTTTT CSVEEGWNTGELFF TRBJ2-2 14 . . TRBV29-1
TGTGCCAGCAGTTTATGGGGGGGCGCTAACTATGGCTACACCTTC CASSLWGGANYGYTF TRBJ1-2 15 . . TRBV28
TGTGCCAGCAGTCCCCTTCACACAGATACGCAGTATTTT CASSPLHTDTQYF TRBJ2-3 13 . . TRBV6-4
TGCAGCGTTGAGCTAGCGGGGGGGAAACTAGCCAAAAACATTCAGTACTTC CSVELAGGKLAKNIQYF TRBJ2-4 17 . TRBD2 TRBV29-1
TGTGCCAGCAGCTTATGGAGCGGCGAGTACAATGAGCAGTTCTTC CASSLWSGEYNEQFF TRBJ2-1 15 . . TRBV7-2
TGTGCCAGCAGCCAGGACACATACTATGGCTACACCTTC CASSQDTYYGYTF TRBJ1-2 13 . . TRBV14
TGTGCCAGCAGCTCGACTAGCGGAGGCAGCTCCTACAATGAGCAGTTCTTC CASSSTSGGSSYNEQFF TRBJ2-1 17 . TRBD2 TRBV7-3